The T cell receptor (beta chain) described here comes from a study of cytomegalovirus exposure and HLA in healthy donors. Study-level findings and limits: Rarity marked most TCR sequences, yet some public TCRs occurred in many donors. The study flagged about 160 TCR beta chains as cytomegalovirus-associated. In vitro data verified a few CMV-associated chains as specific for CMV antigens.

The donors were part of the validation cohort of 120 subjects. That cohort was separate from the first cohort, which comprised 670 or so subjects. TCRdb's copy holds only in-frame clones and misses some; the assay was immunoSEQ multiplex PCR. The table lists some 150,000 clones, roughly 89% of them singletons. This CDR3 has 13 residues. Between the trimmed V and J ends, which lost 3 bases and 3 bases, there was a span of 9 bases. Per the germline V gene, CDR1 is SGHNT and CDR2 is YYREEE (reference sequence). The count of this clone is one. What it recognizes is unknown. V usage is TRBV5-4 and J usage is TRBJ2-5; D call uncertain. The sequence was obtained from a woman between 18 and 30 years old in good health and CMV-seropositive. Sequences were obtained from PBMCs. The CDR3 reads CASSSQNEETQYF. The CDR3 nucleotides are TGTGCCAGCAGCTCCCAAAATGAAGAGACCCAGTACTTC.